This TCR beta chain appears in the sequencing data of a study of OX40 agonist ivuxolimab in advanced cancers. The protocol was immunoSEQ multiplex PCR, while the TCRdb copy is restricted to in-frame clones and leaves out a portion. In the table there are tens of thousands of clones, nearly 90% of which are singletons. Trimming removed 6 bases from V and 5 bases from J, with 10 bases in between. The CDR3 is made up of 12 amino acids. CDR1 and CDR2 (germline): MNHEY, SVGAGI. The clonotype comes from an adult with an advanced solid tumor such as melanoma, head and neck, liver or kidney cancer. This material consisted of CD4+ or CD8+ T cells sorted from blood, taken in a trial of the OX40 agonist ivuxolimab. The V call is TRBV6-5, the J call TRBJ2-5; D call uncertain. CDR3 DNA sequence: TGTGCCAGCAGCCAGTTCCGGGAGACCCAGTACTTC. Translation: CASSQFRETQYF.